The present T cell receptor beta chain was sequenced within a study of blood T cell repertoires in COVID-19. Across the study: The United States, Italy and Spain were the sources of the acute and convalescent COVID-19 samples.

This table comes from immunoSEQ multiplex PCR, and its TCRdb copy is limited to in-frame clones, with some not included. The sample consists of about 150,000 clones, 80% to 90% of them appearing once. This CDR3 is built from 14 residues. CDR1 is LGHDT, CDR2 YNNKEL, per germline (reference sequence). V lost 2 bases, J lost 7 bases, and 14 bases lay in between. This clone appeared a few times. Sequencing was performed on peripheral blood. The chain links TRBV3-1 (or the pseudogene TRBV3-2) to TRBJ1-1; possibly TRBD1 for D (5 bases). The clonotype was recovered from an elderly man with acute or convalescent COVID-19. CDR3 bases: TGTGCCAGCAGCCAAAATTCAGGGTTAGGTGAAGCTTTCTTT. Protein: CASSQNSGLGEAFF.